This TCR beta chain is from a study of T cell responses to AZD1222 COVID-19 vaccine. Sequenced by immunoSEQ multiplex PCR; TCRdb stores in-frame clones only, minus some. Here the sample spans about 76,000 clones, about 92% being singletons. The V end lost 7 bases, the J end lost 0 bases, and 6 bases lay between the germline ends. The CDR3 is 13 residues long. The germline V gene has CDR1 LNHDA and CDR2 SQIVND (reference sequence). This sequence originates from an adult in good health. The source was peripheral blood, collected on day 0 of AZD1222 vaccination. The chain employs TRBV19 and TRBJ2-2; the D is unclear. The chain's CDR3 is CASNPANTGELFF. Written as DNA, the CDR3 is TGTGCCAGTAATCCAGCGAACACCGGGGAGCTGTTTTTT.